The sequence of this T cell receptor beta chain was determined in a study of identical twins. The study's findings and limits: Monozygotic twins shared more out-of-frame TCR alpha than recombination models predicted.

Of note for this clonotype: Its antigen is still unknown.

A universal primer site arose from template switching, and cDNA bore unique molecular identifiers. TCRdb processed the 5' RACE reads anew with MiXCR; each CDR3 protein has one entry. The table records around 490,000 distinct CDR3 sequences, around an eighth of them present only once. All donors were healthy, and all were Caucasian. The same sample was also used in a study of yellow fever vaccine responses in identical twins. This second study says: Reportedly, twins' vaccine T cell responses looked partly convergent and partly personalized.

The specimen sequenced was CD4+ T cells sorted from blood. The TCR originated in a woman between 18 and 29 years old in good health.

The CDR3 loop reads CSASTSGGAYEQFF. The DNA of the CDR3 is TGCAGTGCTTCGACTAGCGGGGGGGCCTATGAGCAGTTCTTC. The chain employs TRBV20-1 and TRBJ2-1; 14 bases line up with TRBD2. CDR1 and CDR2 from the germline V gene are DFQATT and SNEGSKA (reference sequence). The CDR3 spans 14 residues. V shed 5 bases and J 8 bases; nucleotides not matched to a gene: 5.